The 29 T cell receptor beta chains given below trace back to one sample, sequenced in a study of blood T cell repertoires in COVID-19. Assay used: immunoSEQ multiplex PCR; TCRdb lists only in-frame clones, some missing. The sample carries 250,000 or so clones, about 90% recorded once. Sequenced material: PBMCs or T cells enriched from blood (not recorded which). The source is a woman under 40 with acute COVID-19.

CDR3 loop: CATREREGFSYEQYF. The CDR3 DNA is TGTGCCACCAGAGAGCGGGAGGGCTTCTCCTACGAGCAGTACTTC. The V and J genes are TRBV19 and TRBJ2-7, with 10 bases aligning to TRBD2. CDR1 is LNHDA and CDR2 is SQIVND in the germline V gene (reference sequence). With 10 bases clipped from V and 0 bases from J, the junction kept 9 bases outside the gene matches. This CDR3 region has 15 residues.

The chain uses TRBV5-1 and TRBJ2-7; 10 nucleotides match TRBD2. J lost 5 bases, V lost 0 bases, and 14 bases had no gene match. The CDR3 consists of 18 residues. Looked up from germline, CDR1 is SGHRS and CDR2 is YFSETQ. This CDR3 is CASSLARYKAGGSDEQYF. The CDR3 nucleotides are TGCGCCAGCAGCTTGGCCCGTTACAAAGCGGGAGGGTCGGACGAGCAGTACTTC.

This rearrangement joins TRBV29-1 to TRBJ1-1, with 8 bases fitting TRBD1. Germline V gene data show CDR1 as SQVTM and CDR2 as ANQGSEA. The CDR3 has 14 amino acids. V trimming: 0 bases; J trimming: 3 bases; junction bases outside the gene matches: 3. For the CDR3, the DNA is TGCAGCGTTGAAGAGGCAGGGGGCCACACTGAAGCTTTCTTT. Residues: CSVEEAGGHTEAFF.

This sequence joins TRBV7-9 and TRBJ1-5, with unresolved D. V lost 5 bases to trimming and J lost 2 bases, with 13 bases between them. This CDR3 is built from 15 residues. CDR1 is SEHNR, CDR2 FQNEAQ, per germline (reference sequence). The CDR3 here is CASSNTGAGNQPQHF. The CDR3 bases are TGTGCCAGCAGCAACACTGGAGCCGGCAATCAGCCCCAGCATTTT. Using reference TRBV7-9 and TRBJ1-5 for the parts outside the CDR3, the full variable domain is DTGVSQNPRHKITKRGQNVTFRCDPISEHNRLYWYRQTLGQGPEFLTYFQNEAQLEKSRLLSDRFSAERPKGSFSTLEIQRTEQGDSAMYLCASSNTGAGNQPQHFGDGTRLSIL.

V usage is TRBV5-6 and J usage is TRBJ2-7, with D perhaps TRBD2 (5 bases). The germline V and J ends were trimmed by 4 bases and 3 bases, with 14 bases remaining between them. This CDR3 spans 14 amino acids. Germline-derived CDR1 and CDR2 are SGHDT and YYEEEE. CDR3 protein: CASSPEGTFYEQYF. CDR3 in DNA: TGTGCCAGCAGCCCCGAGGGCACCTTCTACGAGCAGTACTTC.

This chain joins TRBV6-5 and TRBJ2-7; TRBD1 is a possible D gene (5 bases). The germline V gene has CDR1 MNHEY and CDR2 SVGAGI. V shed 10 bases and J shed 2 bases, with 15 bases lying between them. The CDR3 runs to 13 residues. For the CDR3, the DNA is TGTGCCAACAAGGGGTCCAGGGCCTACGAGCAGTACTTC. It is translated as CANKGSRAYEQYF.

The J gene is TRBJ2-7, the V gene TRBV25-1; TRBD1 is a possible D gene (6 bases). Trimming removed 4 bases from V and 3 bases from J, with 13 bases in between. Germline assignment: CDR1 MGHDK and CDR2 SYGVNS. The CDR3 length is 14 residues. The CDR3 region is CASSGVTGYYEQYF. The CDR3 region has the DNA TGTGCCAGCAGTGGGGTAACAGGGTACTACGAGCAGTACTTC.

The chain recombines TRBV4-2 with TRBJ1-1, with TRBD1 matching over 8 bases. V gave up 0 bases and J gave up 1 base; unmatched junction bases: 4. Germline V gives CDR1 LGHNA, CDR2 YNFKEQ. This CDR3 is built from 16 residues. This chain's CDR3 is CASSQEVGQENTEAFF. In nucleotides, the CDR3 is TGTGCCAGCAGCCAAGAGGTGGGACAGGAGAACACTGAAGCTTTCTTT.

In its sample, this clone was seen once. This chain uses TRBV28 with TRBJ2-7, with a tentative D call TRBD1 (6 bases). V was shortened by 4 bases and J by 3 bases, with 13 bases between the two germline ends. Germline V gene data show CDR1 as MDHEN and CDR2 as SYDVKM. The CDR3 contains 14 residues. The DNA for the CDR3 is TGTGCCAGCAGTTCCCGGGACACAGACTACGAGCAGTACTTC. This codes for CASSSRDTDYEQYF.

The chain combines TRBV28 with TRBJ2-1; TRBD2 agrees at 7 bases. The trim removed 7 bases at V and 8 bases at J, leaving 11 bases unmatched. This CDR3 is 14 amino acids long. The germline gives CDR1 MDHEN, CDR2 SYDVKM. This CDR3 is CASTRLAGGYEQFF. DNA of the CDR3: TGTGCCAGCACGAGACTAGCTGGTGGCTATGAGCAGTTCTTC.

The rearrangement joins TRBV6-2 or TRBV6-3 to TRBJ1-1; D is perhaps TRBD1 (5 bases). V was trimmed by 0 bases and J by 1 base, leaving 15 bases between them. CDR1 is MNHEY and CDR2 is SVGEGT in the germline V gene. The CDR3 spans 17 residues. For the CDR3, the DNA is TGTGCCAGCAGTTACTCGAGGTTCAGGGCGGCGAACACTGAAGCTTTCTTT. Amino acid sequence: CASSYSRFRAANTEAFF.

This chain links TRBV6-5 with TRBJ2-2; D remains unclear. The CDR3 spans 12 residues. V shed 8 bases and J shed 1 base, with 5 bases lying between them. Germline loops: CDR1 MNHEY, CDR2 SVGAGI. Written as DNA, the CDR3 is TGTGCCAGCGCAGGGAACACCGGGGAGCTGTTTTTT. It is translated as CASAGNTGELFF.

As DNA, the CDR3 is TGTGCCAGCAGTCCCAGGTTTAGCGGCGTCTCCGAGCAGTACTTC. This codes for CASSPRFSGVSEQYF. The V gene is TRBV6-4, the J gene TRBJ2-7; D perhaps matches TRBD2 (6 bases). The V and J ends lost 5 bases and 6 bases respectively, with 20 bases between them. This CDR3 contains 15 residues. The germline V gene has CDR1 MRHNA and CDR2 SNTAGT.

The chain is built from TRBV27 and TRBJ1-2, with 7 positions matching TRBD1. The CDR3 runs 13 residues. After removal of 4 bases from V and 2 bases from J, the junction contained 1 base not matched to a gene. CDR1 and CDR2 from the germline V gene are MNHEY and SMNVEV (reference sequence). CDR3 DNA: TGTGCCAGCAGTTCAGGGGGGAACTATGGCTACACCTTC. It yields the protein CASSSGGNYGYTF.

The CDR3 DNA reads TGTGCCAGCAGCTTACGGTACACTGAAGCTTTCTTT. Encoded protein: CASSLRYTEAFF. The chain employs TRBV7-8 and TRBJ1-1; D remains ambiguous. Trimming took off 2 bases at V and 3 bases at J, with 4 bases between the two ends. Germline V gene sequence: CDR1 SGHVS, CDR2 FQNEAQ. CDR3 length: 12 residues.

The CDR3 here is CASSPEHRENNEQFF. The CDR3 bases are TGTGCCAGCAGCCCAGAACACCGGGAGAACAATGAGCAGTTCTTC. The chain links TRBV3-1 (or the pseudogene TRBV3-2) to TRBJ2-1; D is possibly TRBD2 (6 bases). CDR1 and CDR2 from the germline V gene are LGHDT and YNNKEL (reference sequence). Between the trimmed V and J ends, which lost 4 bases and 5 bases, there was a span of 15 bases. CDR3 size: 15 residues.

The chain uses TRBV27 and TRBJ1-5; perhaps TRBD1 as D (6 bases). The CDR3 has 14 residues. The V gene lost 0 bases and the J gene lost 7 bases, with 10 bases spanning the gap. Per germline, CDR1 MNHEY and CDR2 SMNVEV (reference sequence). Here the CDR3 reads CASSLSGGQQPQHF. The CDR3 nucleotides read TGTGCCAGCAGTTTATCGGGGGGGCAACAGCCCCAGCATTTT.

The genes are TRBV19 and TRBJ2-1, with 14 bases aligning to TRBD2. Germline V gene lookup returns CDR1 LNHDA and CDR2 SQIVND (reference sequence). Trimming cost V 3 bases and J 3 bases; bases outside gene matches: 1. This CDR3 has 16 residues. The CDR3: CASSIGLAGGYNEQFF. CDR3 sequence (DNA): TGTGCCAGTAGTATCGGACTAGCGGGAGGCTACAATGAGCAGTTCTTC.

CDR3 loop: CASSLLAGELFF. CDR3 sequence (DNA): TGTGCCAGCAGCTTACTTGCCGGGGAGCTGTTTTTT. This chain uses TRBV7-2 with TRBJ2-2, with D hard to call. V was trimmed by 2 bases and J by 6 bases, leaving 4 bases between them. The germline V gene encodes CDR1 SGHTA and CDR2 FQGNSA. This CDR3 comprises 12 residues.

The CDR3, as DNA: TGTGCCAGCAGTTATGCGGACGAGGGAGGGAACGAGCAGTACTTC. Translation gives CASSYADEGGNEQYF. J is TRBJ2-7 and V is TRBV6-5; 7 bases are a match to TRBD2. V lost 3 bases to trimming and J lost 5 bases; unmatched junction nucleotides: 10. The CDR3 contains 15 residues. CDR1 is MNHEY and CDR2 is SVGAGI in the germline V gene.

This clone occurred once. This chain uses TRBV4-3 with TRBJ2-1; perhaps TRBD1 as D (6 bases). The CDR3 runs to 15 residues. Per germline, CDR1 LGHNA and CDR2 YSLEER. Trimming took 0 bases from V and 5 from J, leaving 11 bases between them. CDR3 amino acids: CASSQDSRGDNEQFF. The CDR3 region has the DNA TGCGCCAGCAGCCAAGATAGCAGGGGCGACAATGAGCAGTTCTTC.

The CDR3 loop reads CASSQGTGLFGANVLTF. CDR3 nucleotides: TGTGCCAGCAGCCAAGGGACAGGCCTTTTCGGGGCCAACGTCCTGACTTTC. V is TRBV3-1 (or the pseudogene TRBV3-2) and J is TRBJ2-6; 7 nucleotides agree with TRBD1. Germline CDR1 LGHDT, CDR2 YNNKEL (reference sequence). The CDR3 contains 17 residues. V shed 1 base and J 4 bases; nucleotides not matched to a gene: 7.

This clone came up once. The V gene is TRBV12-3 or TRBV12-4, the J gene TRBJ1-2; TRBD1 is a possible D gene (6 bases). Trimming cost V 3 bases and J 4 bases, with 9 bases left between them. CDR3 length equals 13 residues. CDR3 DNA sequence: TGTGCCAGCAGTTTGTCAGGGGTCTATGGCTACACCTTC. It is translated as CASSLSGVYGYTF.

J is TRBJ2-1 and V is TRBV7-9; 13 bases align to TRBD2. V shed 4 bases, J shed 5 bases, and the junction held 2 bases outside the gene matches. The CDR3 runs 15 residues. The germline V gene has CDR1 SEHNR and CDR2 FQNEAQ (reference sequence). The DNA of the CDR3 is TGTGCCAGCAGCTGGGGACTAGCGGGACACAATGAGCAGTTCTTC. Protein product: CASSWGLAGHNEQFF.

The chain recombines TRBV28 with TRBJ2-1; TRBD2 aligns across 12 bases. The trim removed 4 bases at V and 0 bases at J, leaving 16 bases unmatched. The germline gives CDR1 MDHEN, CDR2 SYDVKM. CDR3 length equals 21 residues. CDR3 nucleotide sequence: TGTGCCAGCAGTTCCCCCCGGACTAGCGGGACCATCATACGCTCCTACAATGAGCAGTTCTTC. Its translation is CASSSPRTSGTIIRSYNEQFF.

This chain connects TRBV10-3 to TRBJ2-1; 9 bases match TRBD1. This CDR3 contains 13 residues. The V segment lost 0 bases and the J segment 12 bases; nucleotides outside the gene matches: 3. Germline loops: CDR1 ENHRY, CDR2 SYGVKD. Here the CDR3 DNA reads TGTGCCATCAGTGAGTCGACGACAGGGGGGCAGTTCTTC. Translation: CAISESTTGGQFF.

This chain joins TRBV13 and TRBJ1-1, with unresolved D. Germline V lookup: CDR1 PRHDT, CDR2 FYEKMQ (reference sequence). This CDR3 comprises 12 residues. V shed 1 base and J shed 5 bases, with 5 bases lying between them. CDR3 nucleotides: TGTGCCAGCAGCTTAGTGGAGACTGAAGCTTTCTTT. Its translation is CASSLVETEAFF.

V and J are TRBV24-1 and TRBJ1-2, with D possibly TRBD1 on 6 matching bases. Trimming took off 3 bases at V and 2 bases at J, with 9 bases between the two ends. CDR3 length equals 14 residues. Germline loops: CDR1 KGHDR, CDR2 SFDVKD. CDR3 nucleotides: TGTGCCACCAGTGATGGGGACACCAACTATGGCTACACCTTC. Its translation: CATSDGDTNYGYTF.

The table lists this clone with a few counts. This specimen includes other DNA sequences encoding the same CDR3. This chain links TRBV19 with TRBJ2-7; the match to TRBD1 covers 8 bases. Trimming cost V 6 bases and J 3 bases; bases outside gene matches: 7. The CDR3 extends over 14 amino acids. Germline-derived CDR1 and CDR2 are LNHDA and SQIVND (reference sequence). In DNA, the CDR3 is TGTGCCAGTAGCCCCGGGACAGGAGGCTACGAGCAGTACTTC. Translating it yields CASSPGTGGYEQYF.